These T cell receptor beta chains were read from a single sample in a study of blood T cell repertoires in COVID-19. Some clones are missing from TCRdb's copy, which holds only in-frame ones; the method was immunoSEQ multiplex PCR. The data contain about 130,000 clones, less than 90% of them seen just once; the ten biggest clones take up 2.3%. Sequences were obtained from PBMCs or T cells enriched from blood (not recorded which). The source is a woman aged 50 to 60 who had recovered from COVID-19. The CDR3 runs from the conserved cysteine through the conserved F or W. Fields, in order: clone size, D gene, V gene, J gene, CDR3 DNA, CDR3 protein. The D gene is left open where the match is weak. Size is stated for part of the rows, as once, few or many counts, or as a class when the clone is expanded.

size: few; D: TRBD1; V: TRBV7-2; J: TRBJ1-4; DNA: TGTGCCAGCAGCTTAACAGGGGTTGATGATGAAAAACTGTTTTTT; CDR3: CASSLTGVDDEKLFF
size: once; D: NA; V: TRBV19; J: TRBJ1-2; DNA: TGTGCCAGTACTTCTGGGGCCGGCTACACCTTC; CDR3: CASTSGAGYTF
size: NA; D: TRBD1; V: TRBV2; J: TRBJ1-4; DNA: TGTGCCAGCTATTTTCAGGGGGCACCTAATGAAAAACTGTTTTTT; CDR3: CASYFQGAPNEKLFF
size: NA; D: NA; V: TRBV5-1; J: TRBJ1-1; DNA: TGCGCCAGCACCTCCGGAGCCCGGACAAACATGAACACTGAAGCTTTCTTT; CDR3: CASTSGARTNMNTEAFF
size: NA; D: NA; V: TRBV29-1; J: TRBJ1-2; DNA: TGCAGCGTTGAAGATCGGGCCAGGGACTACTATGGCTACACCTTC; CDR3: CSVEDRARDYYGYTF
size: few; D: TRBD2; V: TRBV6-5; J: TRBJ2-2; DNA: TGTGCCAGCAGTTACTTGGTAGCGGGGGACACCGGGGAGCTGTTTTTT; CDR3: CASSYLVAGDTGELFF
size: NA; D: TRBD1; V: TRBV6-5; J: TRBJ1-2; DNA: TGTGCCAGCAGGGTGGGGACAGGAATCTATGGCTACACCTTC; CDR3: CASRVGTGIYGYTF
size: NA; D: TRBD1; V: TRBV4-3; J: TRBJ1-4; DNA: TGCGCCAGCAGCCGGGGACAGGGGCGAAGTAATGAAAAACTGTTTTTT; CDR3: CASSRGQGRSNEKLFF
size: NA; D: NA; V: TRBV5-4; J: TRBJ2-1; DNA: TGTGCCAGCAGCTTGGCCGCAGGACTTTACAATGAGCAGTTCTTC; CDR3: CASSLAAGLYNEQFF
size: few; D: NA; V: TRBV10-3; J: TRBJ1-2; DNA: TGTGCCATCAGTGACGAAGGAGAGGGCTACACCTTC; CDR3: CAISDEGEGYTF
size: NA; D: NA; V: TRBV13; J: TRBJ2-4; DNA: TGTGCCAGCAGCCCCCGTCGGACACCTGACCTAGCCAAAAACATTCAGTACTTC; CDR3: CASSPRRTPDLAKNIQYF
size: NA; D: NA; V: TRBV12-3/TRBV12-4; J: TRBJ1-1; DNA: TGTGCCTTCGACACTGAAGCTTTCTTT; CDR3: CAFDTEAFF
size: NA; D: TRBD2; V: TRBV9; J: TRBJ2-1; DNA: TGTGCCAGCAGCGAGGGGGGACTAGCGGGGCGCTACAATGAGCAGTTCTTC; CDR3: CASSEGGLAGRYNEQFF
size: NA; D: NA; V: TRBV29-1; J: TRBJ1-2; DNA: TGCAGCGTTGACCCTGGGGCCTATGGCTACACCTTC; CDR3: CSVDPGAYGYTF
size: NA; D: TRBD2; V: TRBV11-2; J: TRBJ2-3; DNA: TGTGCCAGCAGCCCCAGGACTAGCGGGGTGGATACGCAGTATTTT; CDR3: CASSPRTSGVDTQYF
size: NA; D: NA; V: TRBV3-1/TRBV3-2; J: TRBJ2-6; DNA: TGTGCCAGCAGCCGCGGGACTGGGGCCAACGTCCTGACTTTC; CDR3: CASSRGTGANVLTF
size: few; D: TRBD2; V: TRBV4-2; J: TRBJ2-2; DNA: TGTGCCAGCAGCCAAGAGGCGGGGGTCCACACCGGGGAGCTGTTTTTT; CDR3: CASSQEAGVHTGELFF
size: NA; D: TRBD2; V: TRBV4-3; J: TRBJ2-1; DNA: TGCGCCAGCAGCCAAGATATGGGACTAGCGGCCTACAATGAGCAGTTCTTC; CDR3: CASSQDMGLAAYNEQFF
size: NA; D: NA; V: TRBV21-1; J: TRBJ2-3; DNA: TGTGCCAGCAGCAAAGTTCCTCGAAGTCTCCCGTTAGCGGGGTGGGAAGATACGCAGTATTTT; CDR3: CASSKVPRSLPLAGWEDTQYF
size: NA; D: TRBD1; V: TRBV6-5; J: TRBJ2-1; DNA: TGTGCCAGCAGGGGGACAGGGGACAATGAGCAGTTCTTC; CDR3: CASRGTGDNEQFF
size: NA; D: TRBD2; V: TRBV18; J: TRBJ2-1; DNA: TGTGCCAGCTCACCTTCGGCCTTAGCGGGGCCAAACAATGAGCAGTTCTTC; CDR3: CASSPSALAGPNNEQFF
size: NA; D: NA; V: TRBV6-6; J: TRBJ2-2; DNA: TGTGCCAGCAGCCCCCGGAGGGTGGACACCGGGGAGCTGTTTTTT; CDR3: CASSPRRVDTGELFF
size: few; D: NA; V: TRBV10-3; J: TRBJ2-7; DNA: TGTGCCATCAGTGATGAACTCGAGCAGTACTTC; CDR3: CAISDELEQYF
size: NA; D: TRBD1; V: TRBV7-2; J: TRBJ1-1; DNA: TGTGCCAGCAGCTTAGTTCGGGACAGCATGAACACTGAAGCTTTCTTT; CDR3: CASSLVRDSMNTEAFF
size: NA; D: NA; V: TRBV3-1/TRBV3-2; J: TRBJ1-5; DNA: TGTGCCAGCAGCCAAGGCGCGGGAAGGTCTGAGGGCAATCAGCCCCAGCATTTT; CDR3: CASSQGAGRSEGNQPQHF
size: NA; D: NA; V: TRBV11-2; J: TRBJ1-3; DNA: TGTGCCAGCAGCTTAGCCGGGACACCTTCGTCCATATATTTT; CDR3: CASSLAGTPSSIYF
size: NA; D: TRBD2; V: TRBV27; J: TRBJ2-6; DNA: TGTGCCAGCAGCCAGCGGGGCTCTGGGGCCAACGTCCTGACTTTC; CDR3: CASSQRGSGANVLTF
size: NA; D: NA; V: TRBV7-2; J: TRBJ2-3; DNA: TGTGCCAGCAGCTTAAGCTTTAGGGAGGATACGCAGTATTTT; CDR3: CASSLSFREDTQYF
size: NA; D: TRBD1; V: TRBV2; J: TRBJ2-7; DNA: TGTGCCAGCAGACTGGGACAGACAGGGTCCTACGAGCAGTACTTC; CDR3: CASRLGQTGSYEQYF
size: NA; D: TRBD1; V: TRBV4-3; J: TRBJ1-2; DNA: TGCGCCAGCAGCCAAGCGCCGGGACAGGGGGTACAAGGCTACACCTTC; CDR3: CASSQAPGQGVQGYTF
size: NA; D: TRBD1; V: TRBV7-8; J: TRBJ2-5; DNA: TGTGCCAGCAGCTTGACACAGGGGAGTGCCAGGACCCAGTACTTC; CDR3: CASSLTQGSARTQYF
size: few; D: TRBD1; V: TRBV28; J: TRBJ2-2; DNA: TGTGCCAGCAGTTTCCGACAGGGGGTCACCGGGGAGCTGTTTTTT; CDR3: CASSFRQGVTGELFF
size: few; D: NA; V: TRBV6-1; J: TRBJ1-6; DNA: TGTGCCAGCAGTGCCAGACCCCGGAGCTCCTATAATTCACCCCTCCACTTT; CDR3: CASSARPRSSYNSPLHF
size: NA; D: TRBD1; V: TRBV2; J: TRBJ1-3; DNA: TGTGCCAGCAGTGAGGACAGGCACTCTGGAAACACCATATATTTT; CDR3: CASSEDRHSGNTIYF
size: NA; D: TRBD2; V: TRBV7-2; J: TRBJ2-7; DNA: TGTGCCAGCAGCCCCGAACCCGGACTAGCGGGGGGCCCGCTTCAGGAGCAGTACTTC; CDR3: CASSPEPGLAGGPLQEQYF
size: once; D: TRBD2; V: TRBV15; J: TRBJ2-7; DNA: TGTGCCACCAGCAGCCACGGGGGGAGTAACGAGCAGTACTTC; CDR3: CATSSHGGSNEQYF
size: NA; D: NA; V: TRBV30; J: TRBJ1-1; DNA: TGTGCCAGTGACAGAAACATGAACACTGAAGCTTTCTTT; CDR3: CASDRNMNTEAFF
size: NA; D: TRBD2; V: TRBV5-1; J: TRBJ2-5; DNA: TGCGCCAGCAGCCCTCTAGCGGGGGGGGAGACCCAGTACTTC; CDR3: CASSPLAGGETQYF
size: NA; D: TRBD2; V: TRBV5-1; J: TRBJ2-1; DNA: TGCGCCAGCAGCAGGACTAGCGGGGACTTCTCCTACAATGAGCAGTTCTTC; CDR3: CASSRTSGDFSYNEQFF
size: NA; D: TRBD1; V: TRBV6-1; J: TRBJ1-5; DNA: TGTGCCAGCAGTGAAGTTTTTAGGGGACAGGCCCAGCATTTT; CDR3: CASSEVFRGQAQHF
size: NA; D: TRBD1; V: TRBV7-9; J: TRBJ1-2; DNA: TGTGCCAGCAGCTTAGGGAGAGGGGGCGGCTACACCTTC; CDR3: CASSLGRGGGYTF
size: NA; D: NA; V: TRBV2; J: TRBJ2-1; DNA: TGTGCCAGCAGTCCCCCGACTAGAGCCTCCTGGGAAAATGAGCAGTTCTTC; CDR3: CASSPPTRASWENEQFF
size: NA; D: NA; V: TRBV30; J: TRBJ1-2; DNA: TGTGCCTGGGCCCGAGATCGCCCCCGCAAGGGCTACACCTTC; CDR3: CAWARDRPRKGYTF
size: NA; D: TRBD2; V: TRBV15; J: TRBJ2-7; DNA: TGTGCCACCAGCAGAGACGGGGGGTCCTACGAGCAGTACTTC; CDR3: CATSRDGGSYEQYF
size: once; D: TRBD1; V: TRBV4-2; J: TRBJ2-7; DNA: TGTGCCAGCAGCCAAGACCCCGGGACAGGGGTGGACGAGCAGTACTTC; CDR3: CASSQDPGTGVDEQYF
size: NA; D: NA; V: TRBV2; J: TRBJ1-1; DNA: TGTGCCAGCAGTAGAGGGTCGAACACTGAAGCTTTCTTT; CDR3: CASSRGSNTEAFF
size: NA; D: NA; V: TRBV19; J: TRBJ2-7; DNA: TGTGCCAGTAGTATAGGACGGGGAGAGGGCTACGAGCAGTACTTC; CDR3: CASSIGRGEGYEQYF
size: NA; D: NA; V: TRBV6-1; J: TRBJ2-3; DNA: TGTGCCAGCAGTGACCTCACGCGGTCGGGCACAGATACGCAGTATTTT; CDR3: CASSDLTRSGTDTQYF